This T cell receptor (beta chain) was profiled in a study of blood T cell repertoires in COVID-19. Study summary: Samples representing acute and convalescent COVID-19 were sourced from the United States, Italy and Spain. Nucleic acid was either cDNA or gDNA, and it came from T cells, B-cell-depleted T cells, or PBMCs.

V shed 4 bases and J 0 bases; nucleotides not matched to a gene: 6. The germline CDR1 and CDR2 sequences are SEHNR and FQNEAQ (reference sequence). This CDR3 is 18 amino acids long. A single count supports this clone. Original handling: Reference gene primers were amplified, and this amplification served to estimate nucleated cell counts. The protocol was immunoSEQ multiplex PCR, while the TCRdb copy is restricted to in-frame clones and leaves out a portion. D and trimming were read from the DNA, whereas the V and J calls and clone size are those reported in that table. The sample has 45,000 to 55,000 clones; about 87% are singletons.

The chain combines TRBV7-9 with TRBJ2-2; 12 bases agree with TRBD1. What was sequenced was peripheral blood. This TCR derives from a human donor in a cohort sampled during active COVID-19. As DNA, the CDR3 is TGTGCCAGCAGCTCCCGGGACAGGGGGCCTACGAACACCGGGGAGCTGTTTTTT. Translated, it gives CASSSRDRGPTNTGELFF.